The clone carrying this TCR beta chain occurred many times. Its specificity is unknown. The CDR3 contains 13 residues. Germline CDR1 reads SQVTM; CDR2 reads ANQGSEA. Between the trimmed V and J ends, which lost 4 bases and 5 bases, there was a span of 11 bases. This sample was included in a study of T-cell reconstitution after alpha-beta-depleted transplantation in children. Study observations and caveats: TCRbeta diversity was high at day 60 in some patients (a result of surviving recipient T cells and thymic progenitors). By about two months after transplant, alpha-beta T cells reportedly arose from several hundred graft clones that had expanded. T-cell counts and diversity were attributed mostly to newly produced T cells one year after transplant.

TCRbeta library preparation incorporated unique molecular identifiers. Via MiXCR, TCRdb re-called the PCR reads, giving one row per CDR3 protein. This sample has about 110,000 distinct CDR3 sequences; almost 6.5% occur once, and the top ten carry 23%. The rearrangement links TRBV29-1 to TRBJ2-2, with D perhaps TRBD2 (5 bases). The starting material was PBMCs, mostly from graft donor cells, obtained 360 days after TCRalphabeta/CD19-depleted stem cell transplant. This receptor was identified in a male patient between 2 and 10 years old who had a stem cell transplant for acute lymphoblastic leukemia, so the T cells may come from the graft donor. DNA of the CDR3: TGCAGCGTTGTGCCCCCGGGGACCGGGGAGCTGTTTTTT. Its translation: CSVVPPGTGELFF.